This section outlines one TCR beta chain sequence together with its context. Its antigen is not identified. TCRdb used MiXCR to reprocess the 5' RACE reads, holding one entry per CDR3 protein. The sample includes approximately 520,000 distinct CDR3 sequences, about 5.7% of them seen just once. The CDR3 length is 13 residues. Germline CDR1 and CDR2: DFQATT and SNEGSKA (reference sequence). V gave up 3 bases and J gave up 2 bases, with 11 bases separating them. This sample stems from a study of CD8 T cells in ankylosing spondylitis. Study-level points and caveats: In reactive arthritis synovial fluid and blood, some motif variants had been reported before. Matched synovial fluid from ankylosing spondylitis patients was reported to be enriched for disease-linked clones. For ankylosing spondylitis blood, a TCR beta motif of seven to nine highly homologous variants appeared characteristic.

This receptor was taken from a male donor with ankylosing spondylitis. Sample: blood, either unsorted or a sorted T cell fraction (not recorded which). The chain is built from TRBV20-1 and TRBJ2-7; the D is unclear. CDR3 sequence reads: CSASGPPAYEQYF. CDR3 in DNA: TGCAGTGCTAGTGGGCCCCCCGCCTACGAGCAGTACTTC.